Described below is a single TCR beta chain sequence and its context. J was trimmed by 0 bases and V by 7 bases; bases with no gene match: 9. The CDR3 sequence is 16 residues long. The germline V gene has CDR1 SEHNR and CDR2 FQNEAQ (reference sequence). As processed by the authors: Reference gene primer amplification yielded estimated nucleated cell counts. Measured with immunoSEQ multiplex PCR; TCRdb has only the in-frame clones, and not every one. The DNA gave D and trimming, while V, J and clone size come from that table. The sample shows some 200,000 clones, around 85% of them seen only once. This sample was included in a study of blood T cell repertoires in COVID-19. Across the whole study: The samples span acute and convalescent COVID-19 from the United States, Italy and Spain. In each case, the material was cDNA or gDNA derived from T cells, B-cell-depleted T cells, or PBMCs.

Material: peripheral blood. The J gene is TRBJ1-2, the V gene TRBV7-9; 9 bases line up with TRBD1. The TCR originated in a woman aged 60-75 years with COVID-19, enrolled during active disease. As DNA, the CDR3 is TGTGCCAGCACTAGGGACAGGGCCCAGGCTAACTATGGCTACACCTTC. Protein product: CASTRDRAQANYGYTF.